The 3 T cell receptor beta chains reported below all come from one sample, sequenced in a study of blood T cell repertoires in COVID-19 (dated by TCRdb to 2018 to 2021). Receptor amplification or capture employed the immunoSEQ multiplex PCR assay. This is the immuneACCESS table as TCRdb keeps it, with only in-frame sequences that have V and J called. A part of the clones is gone; compared with another copy, unresolved V genes explain less than half, and the rest is unexplained. The sample profile shows hundreds of thousands of clones; about 88% of them were found once. Of the sample, 2% to 3% falls within the top ten clones. The specimen was PBMCs or T cells enriched from blood (not recorded which). The receptors come from a man aged 60-69 years who had recovered from COVID-19.

The chain combines TRBV6-5 with TRBJ2-2; 8 nucleotides align to TRBD2. V gave up 6 bases and J gave up 7 bases; unmatched junction bases: 7. The length of the CDR3 is 14 residues. Germline assignment: CDR1 MNHEY and CDR2 SVGAGI. The CDR3 region is CASSTRGGLGELFF. DNA for the CDR3: TGTGCCAGCAGCACTCGGGGGGGCCTCGGGGAGCTGTTTTTT.

V usage is TRBV11-1 and J usage is TRBJ1-2; 9 bases align to TRBD1. V lost 4 bases to trimming and J lost 4 bases; unmatched junction nucleotides: 4. The germline V gene encodes CDR1 SGHAT and CDR2 FQDESV (reference sequence). This CDR3 region has 14 residues. In DNA form, the CDR3 reads TGTGCCAGCAGCTCAGGACAGGGGCTCTATGGCTACACCTTC. Residues: CASSSGQGLYGYTF.

The rearrangement links TRBV6-2 or TRBV6-3 to TRBJ1-5; 8 nucleotides align to TRBD1. J gave up 7 bases and V 5 bases, and 10 bases lay outside the gene matches. Per germline, CDR1 MNHEY and CDR2 SVGEGT. The CDR3 is 15 residues long. The CDR3 DNA reads as TGTGCCAGCAGTAAACCGGACAGGGTTGTGCAGCCCCAGCATTTT. It specifies CASSKPDRVVQPQHF.